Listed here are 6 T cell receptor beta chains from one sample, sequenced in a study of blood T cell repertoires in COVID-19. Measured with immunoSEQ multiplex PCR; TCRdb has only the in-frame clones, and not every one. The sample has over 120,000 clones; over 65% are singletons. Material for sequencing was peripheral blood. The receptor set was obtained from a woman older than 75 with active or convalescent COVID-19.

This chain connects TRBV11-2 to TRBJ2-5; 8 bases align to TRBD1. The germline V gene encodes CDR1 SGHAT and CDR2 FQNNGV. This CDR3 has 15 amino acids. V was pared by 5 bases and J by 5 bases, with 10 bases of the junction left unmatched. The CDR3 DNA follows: TGTGCCAGCAGCGTCCAGGGGGCAGGCTGGGAGACCCAGTACTTC. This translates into CASSVQGAGWETQYF.

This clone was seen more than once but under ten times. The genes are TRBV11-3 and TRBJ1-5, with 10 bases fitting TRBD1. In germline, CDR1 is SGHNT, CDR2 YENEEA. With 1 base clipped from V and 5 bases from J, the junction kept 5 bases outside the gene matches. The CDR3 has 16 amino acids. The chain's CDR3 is CASSLVRDRGDQPQHF. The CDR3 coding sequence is TGTGCCAGCAGCTTAGTGAGGGACAGGGGAGATCAGCCCCAGCATTTT.

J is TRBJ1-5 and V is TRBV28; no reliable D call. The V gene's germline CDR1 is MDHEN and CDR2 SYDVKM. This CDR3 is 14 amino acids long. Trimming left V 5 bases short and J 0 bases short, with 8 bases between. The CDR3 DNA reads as TGTGCCAGCAGTGTTGTATATAGCAATCAGCCCCAGCATTTT. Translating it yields CASSVVYSNQPQHF. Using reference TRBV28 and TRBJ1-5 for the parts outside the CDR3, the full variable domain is DVKVTQSSRYLVKRTGEKVFLECVQDMDHENMFWYRQDPGLGLRLIYFSYDVKMKEKGDIPEGYSVSREKKERFSLILESASTNQTSMYLCASSVVYSNQPQHFGDGTRLSIL.

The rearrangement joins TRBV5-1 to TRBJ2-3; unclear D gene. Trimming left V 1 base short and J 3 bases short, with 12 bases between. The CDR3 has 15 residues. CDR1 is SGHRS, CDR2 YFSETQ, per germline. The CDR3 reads CASSLTILRTDTQYF. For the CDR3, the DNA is TGCGCCAGCAGCTTGACAATTTTGAGGACAGATACGCAGTATTTT.

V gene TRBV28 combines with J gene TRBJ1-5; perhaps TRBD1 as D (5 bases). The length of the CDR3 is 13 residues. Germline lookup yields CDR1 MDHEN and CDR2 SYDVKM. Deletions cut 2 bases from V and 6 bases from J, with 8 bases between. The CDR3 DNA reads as TGTGCCAGCAGTTTAGTGGGGGGTCAGCCCCAGCATTTT. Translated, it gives CASSLVGGQPQHF. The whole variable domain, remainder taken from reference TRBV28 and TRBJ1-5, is DVKVTQSSRYLVKRTGEKVFLECVQDMDHENMFWYRQDPGLGLRLIYFSYDVKMKEKGDIPEGYSVSREKKERFSLILESASTNQTSMYLCASSLVGGQPQHFGDGTRLSIL.

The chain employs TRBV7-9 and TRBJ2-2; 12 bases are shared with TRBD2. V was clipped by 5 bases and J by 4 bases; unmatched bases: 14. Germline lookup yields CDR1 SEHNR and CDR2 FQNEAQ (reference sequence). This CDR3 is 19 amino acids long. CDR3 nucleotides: TGTGCCAGCAGCCTTTCTCCTAGCGGGGGGGCTATGGGCACCGGGGAGCTGTTTTTT. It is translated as CASSLSPSGGAMGTGELFF.